Below, 3 T cell receptor beta chains from the same sample are listed, as sequenced in a study of blood T cells in healthy people across ages. Sample-barcoded 5' priming and a J-beta primer mix drove a second PCR of roughly 6 to 12 cycles. TCRdb reanalysed the 5' RACE reads using MiXCR and keeps one entry per CDR3 protein. The table includes 700,000 or so distinct CDR3 sequences, 22% detected once. What was sequenced was blood. The receptors here all came from a man between 65 and 80 years old in good health.

The chain combines TRBV20-1 with TRBJ2-3; D perhaps matches TRBD2 (6 bases). The ends were cut back, 8 bases at V and 1 base at J, with 16 bases in the middle. Looked up from germline, CDR1 is DFQATT and CDR2 is SNEGSKA (reference sequence). The CDR3 sequence is 14 residues long. The CDR3 coding sequence is TGCAGTCCCTCCTGGGGCGGGGGCACAGATACGCAGTATTTT. The encoded protein is CSPSWGGGTDTQYF.

This clonotype was detected a few times. The J gene is TRBJ2-3, the V gene TRBV5-1; D is perhaps TRBD1 (5 bases). Per germline, CDR1 SGHRS and CDR2 YFSETQ. This CDR3 spans 14 amino acids. V was shortened by 0 bases and J by 2 bases, with 7 bases between the two germline ends. The chain's CDR3 is CASSLEGLTDTQYF. The CDR3 coding sequence is TGCGCCAGCAGCTTGGAGGGGCTCACAGATACGCAGTATTTT.

The rearrangement uses TRBV12-3 or TRBV12-4 and TRBJ2-1; 12 nucleotides align to TRBD2. The closer fit of TRBJ2-5 to the DNA end suggests the J call may be wrong. This CDR3 is built from 19 residues. The CDR3 sequence is CASSLASSGGGLFPQTQYF. The CDR3 region has the DNA TGTGCCAGCAGTTTAGCTTCTAGCGGGGGGGGTTTATTCCCTCAGACCCAGTACTTC.